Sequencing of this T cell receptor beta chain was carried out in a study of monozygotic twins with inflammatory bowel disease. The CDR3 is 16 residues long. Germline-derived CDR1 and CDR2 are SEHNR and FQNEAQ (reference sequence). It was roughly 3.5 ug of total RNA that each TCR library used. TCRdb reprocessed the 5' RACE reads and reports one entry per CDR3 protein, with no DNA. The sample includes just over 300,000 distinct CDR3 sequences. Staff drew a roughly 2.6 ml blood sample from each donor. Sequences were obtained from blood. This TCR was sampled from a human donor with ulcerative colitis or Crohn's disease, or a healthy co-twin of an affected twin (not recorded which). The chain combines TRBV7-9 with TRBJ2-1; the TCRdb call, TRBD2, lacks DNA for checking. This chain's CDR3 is CASSFARPSGRDEQFF.